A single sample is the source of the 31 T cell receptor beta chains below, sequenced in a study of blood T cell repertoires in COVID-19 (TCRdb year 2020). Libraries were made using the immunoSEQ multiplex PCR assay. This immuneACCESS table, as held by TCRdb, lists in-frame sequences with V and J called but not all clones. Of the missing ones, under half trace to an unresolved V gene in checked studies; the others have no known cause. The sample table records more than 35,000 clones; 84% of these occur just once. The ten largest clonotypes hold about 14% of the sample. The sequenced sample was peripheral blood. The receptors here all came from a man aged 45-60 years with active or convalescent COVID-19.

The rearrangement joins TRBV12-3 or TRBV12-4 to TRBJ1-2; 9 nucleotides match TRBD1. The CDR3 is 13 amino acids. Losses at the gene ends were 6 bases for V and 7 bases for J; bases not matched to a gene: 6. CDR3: CASSAGQGRGYTF. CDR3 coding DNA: TGTGCCAGCAGCGCGGGACAGGGACGTGGCTACACCTTC.

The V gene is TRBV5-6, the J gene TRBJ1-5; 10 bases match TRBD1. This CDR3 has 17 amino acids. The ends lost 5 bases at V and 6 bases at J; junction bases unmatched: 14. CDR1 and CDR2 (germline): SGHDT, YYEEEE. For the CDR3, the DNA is TGTGCCAGCAGTCATCGGACAGGGGGGTCCTCCGGTCAGCCCCAGCATTTT. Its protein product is CASSHRTGGSSGQPQHF. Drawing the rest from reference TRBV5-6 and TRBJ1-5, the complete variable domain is DAGVTQSPTHLIKTRGQQVTLRCSPKSGHDTVSWYQQALGQGPQFIFQYYEEEERQRGNFPDRFSGHQFPNYSSELNVNALLLGDSALYLCASSHRTGGSSGQPQHFGDGTRLSIL.

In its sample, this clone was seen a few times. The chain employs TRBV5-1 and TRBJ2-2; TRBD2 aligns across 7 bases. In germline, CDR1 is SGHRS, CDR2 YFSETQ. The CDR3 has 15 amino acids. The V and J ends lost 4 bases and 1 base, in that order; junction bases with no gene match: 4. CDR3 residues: CASSPGGKNTGELFF. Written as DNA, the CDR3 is TGCGCCAGCAGCCCCGGGGGGAAGAACACCGGGGAGCTGTTTTTT.

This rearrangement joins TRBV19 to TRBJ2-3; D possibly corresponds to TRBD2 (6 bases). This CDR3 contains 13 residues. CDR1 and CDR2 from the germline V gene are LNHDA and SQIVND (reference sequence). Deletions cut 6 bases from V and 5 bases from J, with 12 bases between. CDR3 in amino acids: CASSTSIGDTQYF. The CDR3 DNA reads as TGTGCCAGTAGCACTAGCATCGGAGATACGCAGTATTTT.

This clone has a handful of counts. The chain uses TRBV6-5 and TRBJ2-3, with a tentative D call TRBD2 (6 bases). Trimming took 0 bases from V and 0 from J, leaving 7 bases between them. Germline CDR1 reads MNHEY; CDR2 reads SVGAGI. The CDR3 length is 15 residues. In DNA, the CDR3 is TGTGCCAGCAGTTACTCGGGACTGAGCACAGATACGCAGTATTTT. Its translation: CASSYSGLSTDTQYF.

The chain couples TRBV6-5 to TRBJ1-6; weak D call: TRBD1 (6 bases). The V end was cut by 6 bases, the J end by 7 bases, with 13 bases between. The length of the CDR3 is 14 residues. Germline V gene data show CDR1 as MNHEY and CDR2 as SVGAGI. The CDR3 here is CASSTGQKNSPLHF. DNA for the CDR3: TGTGCCAGCAGCACCGGACAGAAGAATTCACCCCTCCACTTT.

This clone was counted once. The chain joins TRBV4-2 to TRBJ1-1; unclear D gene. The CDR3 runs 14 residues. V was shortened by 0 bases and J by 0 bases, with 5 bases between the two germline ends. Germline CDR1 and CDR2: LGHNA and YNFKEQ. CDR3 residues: CASSQDGVNTEAFF. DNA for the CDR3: TGTGCCAGCAGCCAAGACGGGGTGAACACTGAAGCTTTCTTT.

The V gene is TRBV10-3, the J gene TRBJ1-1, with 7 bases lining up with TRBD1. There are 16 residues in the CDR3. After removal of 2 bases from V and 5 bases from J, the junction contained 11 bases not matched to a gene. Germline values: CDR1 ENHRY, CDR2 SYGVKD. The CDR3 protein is CAISEAAGGTGTEAFF. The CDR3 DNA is TGTGCCATCAGTGAGGCGGCAGGGGGTACGGGAACTGAAGCTTTCTTT.

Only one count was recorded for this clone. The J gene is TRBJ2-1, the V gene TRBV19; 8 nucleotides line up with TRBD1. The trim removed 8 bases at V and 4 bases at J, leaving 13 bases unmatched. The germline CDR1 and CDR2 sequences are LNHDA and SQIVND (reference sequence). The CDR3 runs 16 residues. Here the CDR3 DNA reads TGTGCCAGTGGATCGGACAGACAGGGGACTTACAATGAGCAGTTCTTC. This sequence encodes CASGSDRQGTYNEQFF.

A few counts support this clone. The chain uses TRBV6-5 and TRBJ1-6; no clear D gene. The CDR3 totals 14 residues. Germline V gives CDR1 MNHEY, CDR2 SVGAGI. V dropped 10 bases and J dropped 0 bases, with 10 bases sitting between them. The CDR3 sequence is CATRQSSYNSPLHF. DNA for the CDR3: TGTGCCACGCGCCAAAGCTCCTATAATTCACCCCTCCACTTT.

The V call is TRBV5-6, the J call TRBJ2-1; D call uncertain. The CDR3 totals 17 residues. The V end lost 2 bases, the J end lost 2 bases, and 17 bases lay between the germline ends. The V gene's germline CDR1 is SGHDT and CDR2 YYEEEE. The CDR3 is CASSFVGTLGAYNEQFF. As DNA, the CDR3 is TGTGCCAGCAGCTTTGTAGGAACTTTGGGCGCCTACAATGAGCAGTTCTTC.

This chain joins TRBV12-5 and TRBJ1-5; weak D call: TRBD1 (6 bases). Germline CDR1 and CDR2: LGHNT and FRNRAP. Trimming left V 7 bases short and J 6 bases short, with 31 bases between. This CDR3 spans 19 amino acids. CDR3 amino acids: CASAVRGGGGLSLSQPQHF. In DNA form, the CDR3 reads TGTGCTAGTGCCGTACGGGGAGGGGGAGGGTTGAGCTTGAGTCAGCCCCAGCATTTT.

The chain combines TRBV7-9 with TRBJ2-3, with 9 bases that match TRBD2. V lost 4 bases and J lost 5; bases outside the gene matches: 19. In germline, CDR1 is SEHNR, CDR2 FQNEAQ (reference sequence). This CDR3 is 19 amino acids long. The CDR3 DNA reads TGTGCCAGCAGCTCACCACCCCCTAAACTAGCGGGTGGGGAAGATACGCAGTATTTT. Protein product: CASSSPPPKLAGGEDTQYF.

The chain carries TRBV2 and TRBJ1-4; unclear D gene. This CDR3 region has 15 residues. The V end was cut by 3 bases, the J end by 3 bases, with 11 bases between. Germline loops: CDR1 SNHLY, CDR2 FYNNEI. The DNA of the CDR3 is TGTGCCAGCAGTGATCAGCTAGGCCCTAATGAAAAACTGTTTTTT. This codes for CASSDQLGPNEKLFF.

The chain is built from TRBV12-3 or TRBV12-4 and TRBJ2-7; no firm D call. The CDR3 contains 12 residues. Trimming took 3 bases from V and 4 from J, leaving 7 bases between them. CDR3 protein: CASSFSGYEQYF. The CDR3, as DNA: TGTGCCAGCAGTTTCTCCGGTTACGAGCAGTACTTC.

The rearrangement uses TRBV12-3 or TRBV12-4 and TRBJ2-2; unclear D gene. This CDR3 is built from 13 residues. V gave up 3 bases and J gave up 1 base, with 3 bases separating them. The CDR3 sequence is CASSLRNTGELFF. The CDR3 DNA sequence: TGTGCCAGCAGTTTGAGGAACACCGGGGAGCTGTTTTTT.

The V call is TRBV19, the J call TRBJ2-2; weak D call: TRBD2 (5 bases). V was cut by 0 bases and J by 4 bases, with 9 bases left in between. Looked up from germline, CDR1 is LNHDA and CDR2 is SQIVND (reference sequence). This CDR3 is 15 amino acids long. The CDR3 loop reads CASSIDGLGTGELFF. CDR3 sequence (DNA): TGTGCCAGTAGTATAGATGGACTGGGCACCGGGGAGCTGTTTTTT. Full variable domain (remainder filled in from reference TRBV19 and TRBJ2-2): DGGITQSPKYLFRKEGQNVTLSCEQNLNHDAMYWYRQDPGQGLRLIYYSQIVNDFQKGDIAEGYSVSREKKESFPLTVTSAQKNPTAFYLCASSIDGLGTGELFFGEGSRLTVL.

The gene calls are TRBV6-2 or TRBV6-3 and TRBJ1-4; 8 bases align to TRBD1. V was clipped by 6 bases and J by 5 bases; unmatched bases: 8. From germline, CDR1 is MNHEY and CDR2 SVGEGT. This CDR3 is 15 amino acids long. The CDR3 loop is CASRPLDRVNEKLFF. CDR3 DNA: TGTGCCAGCAGACCTTTGGACAGGGTGAATGAAAAACTGTTTTTT.

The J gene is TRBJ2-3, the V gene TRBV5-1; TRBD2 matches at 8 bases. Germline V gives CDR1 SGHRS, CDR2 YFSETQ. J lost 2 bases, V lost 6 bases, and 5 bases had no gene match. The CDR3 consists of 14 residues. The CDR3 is CASTSGPTTDTQYF. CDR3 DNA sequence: TGCGCCAGCACTAGCGGGCCAACCACAGATACGCAGTATTTT.

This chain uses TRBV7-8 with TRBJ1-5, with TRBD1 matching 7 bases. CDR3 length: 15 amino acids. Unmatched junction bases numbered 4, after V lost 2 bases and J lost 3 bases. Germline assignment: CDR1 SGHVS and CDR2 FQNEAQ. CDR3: CASSLTGALNQPQHF. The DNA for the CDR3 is TGTGCCAGCAGCTTAACAGGGGCGCTCAATCAGCCCCAGCATTTT.

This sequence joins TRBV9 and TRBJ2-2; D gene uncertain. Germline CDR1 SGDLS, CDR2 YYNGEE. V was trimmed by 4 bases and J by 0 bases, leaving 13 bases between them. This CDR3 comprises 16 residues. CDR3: CASSPVGSSNTGELFF. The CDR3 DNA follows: TGTGCCAGCAGCCCGGTTGGTAGCTCGAACACCGGGGAGCTGTTTTTT.

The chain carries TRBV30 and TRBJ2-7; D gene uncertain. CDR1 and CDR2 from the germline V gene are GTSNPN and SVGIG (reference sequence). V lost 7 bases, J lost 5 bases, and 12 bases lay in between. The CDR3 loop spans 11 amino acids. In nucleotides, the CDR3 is TGTGCCTCCTTCTTGGGCCACGAGCAGTACTTC. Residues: CASFLGHEQYF.

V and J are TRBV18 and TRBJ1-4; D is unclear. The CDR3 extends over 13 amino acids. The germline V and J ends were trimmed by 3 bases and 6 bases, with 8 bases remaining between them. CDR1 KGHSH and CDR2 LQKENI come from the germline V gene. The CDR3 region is CASSPWTDEKLFF. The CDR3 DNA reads TGTGCCAGCTCACCTTGGACTGATGAAAAACTGTTTTTT.

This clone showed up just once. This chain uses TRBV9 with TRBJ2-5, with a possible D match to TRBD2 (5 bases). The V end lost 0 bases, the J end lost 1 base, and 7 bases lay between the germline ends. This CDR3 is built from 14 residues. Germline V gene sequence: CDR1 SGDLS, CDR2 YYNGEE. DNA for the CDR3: TGTGCCAGCAGCGTAGGCGGGTCCCAAGAGACCCAGTACTTC. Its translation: CASSVGGSQETQYF.

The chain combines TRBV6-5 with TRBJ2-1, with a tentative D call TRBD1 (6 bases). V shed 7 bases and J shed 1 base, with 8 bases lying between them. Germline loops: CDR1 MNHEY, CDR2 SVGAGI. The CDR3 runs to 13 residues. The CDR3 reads CASTRGSYNEQFF. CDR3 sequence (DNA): TGTGCCAGCACCAGGGGTTCCTACAATGAGCAGTTCTTC.

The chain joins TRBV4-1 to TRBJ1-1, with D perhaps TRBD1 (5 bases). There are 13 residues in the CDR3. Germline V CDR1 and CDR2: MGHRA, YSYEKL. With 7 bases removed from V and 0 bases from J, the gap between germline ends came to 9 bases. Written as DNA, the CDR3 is TGCGCCAGCATGGGGCAGATGAACACTGAAGCTTTCTTT. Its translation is CASMGQMNTEAFF.

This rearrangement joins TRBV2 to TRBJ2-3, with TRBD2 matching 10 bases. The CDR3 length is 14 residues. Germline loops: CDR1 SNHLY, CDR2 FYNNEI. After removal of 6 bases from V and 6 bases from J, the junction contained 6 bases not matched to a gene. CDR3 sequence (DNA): TGTGCCAGCAGGGCCACTAGCGGGGCGGATACGCAGTATTTT. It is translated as CASRATSGADTQYF.

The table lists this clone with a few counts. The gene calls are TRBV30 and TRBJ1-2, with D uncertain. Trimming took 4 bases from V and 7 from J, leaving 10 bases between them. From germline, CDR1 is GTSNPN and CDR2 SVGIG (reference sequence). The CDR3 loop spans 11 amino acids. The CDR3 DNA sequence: TGTGCCTGGACTTCTGGGCCTGGCTACACCTTC. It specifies CAWTSGPGYTF.

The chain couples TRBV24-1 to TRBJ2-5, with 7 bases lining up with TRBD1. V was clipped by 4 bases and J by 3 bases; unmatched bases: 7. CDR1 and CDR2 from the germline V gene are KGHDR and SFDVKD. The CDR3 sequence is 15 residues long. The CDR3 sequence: CATSESGTAKETQYF. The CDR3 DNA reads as TGTGCCACCAGTGAGTCCGGGACAGCTAAAGAGACCCAGTACTTC.

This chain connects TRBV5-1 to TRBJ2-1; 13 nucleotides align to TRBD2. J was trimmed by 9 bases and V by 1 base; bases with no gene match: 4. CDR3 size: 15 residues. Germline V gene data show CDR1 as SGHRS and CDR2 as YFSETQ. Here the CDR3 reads CASSLTSGGAGEQFF. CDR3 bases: TGCGCCAGCAGCTTGACTAGCGGGGGGGCCGGTGAGCAGTTCTTC.

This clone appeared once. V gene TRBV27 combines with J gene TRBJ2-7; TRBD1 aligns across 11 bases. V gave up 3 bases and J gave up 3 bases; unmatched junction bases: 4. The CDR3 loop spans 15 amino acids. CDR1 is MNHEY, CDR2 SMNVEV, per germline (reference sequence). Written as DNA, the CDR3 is TGTGCCAGCAGTTTCGGGACAGGGGGTCTCTACGAGCAGTACTTC. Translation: CASSFGTGGLYEQYF.